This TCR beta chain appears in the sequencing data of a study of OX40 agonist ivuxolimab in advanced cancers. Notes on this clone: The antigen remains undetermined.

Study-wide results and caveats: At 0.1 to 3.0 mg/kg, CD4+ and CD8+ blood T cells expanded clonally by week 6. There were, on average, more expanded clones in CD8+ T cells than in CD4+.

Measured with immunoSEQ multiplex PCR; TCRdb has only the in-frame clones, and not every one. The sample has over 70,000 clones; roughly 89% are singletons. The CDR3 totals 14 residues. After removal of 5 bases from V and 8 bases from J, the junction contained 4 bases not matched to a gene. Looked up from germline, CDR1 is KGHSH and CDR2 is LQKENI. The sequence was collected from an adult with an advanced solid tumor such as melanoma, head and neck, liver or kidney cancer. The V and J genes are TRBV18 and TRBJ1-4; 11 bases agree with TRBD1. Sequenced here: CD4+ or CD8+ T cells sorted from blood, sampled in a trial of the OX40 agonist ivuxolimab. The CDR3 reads CASSSRTGGEKLFF. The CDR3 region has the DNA TGTGCCAGCTCATCTCGGACAGGGGGCGAAAAACTGTTTTTT.